This T cell receptor (beta chain) was identified during a study of T cell responses to AZD1222 COVID-19 vaccine (dated by TCRdb to about 2021). Context from the whole study: A total of 230 to 250 trial participants underwent TCR sequencing, of whom about 210 received two doses of AZD1222 and some 26 received two doses of the MenACWY control vaccine. Trial participants were enrolled by age into subgroups of 18-55, 56-69 and 70-plus years, and 148, 28 and 57 TCR-sequenced participants, respectively, were included in these subgroups. Overall study results and their limits: Reportedly, close to half of the unique spike-specific TCRs recognized epitopes lying outside the regions that are mutated in the B.1.351 and B.1.1.7 variants. Only five or six AZD1222 recipients were SARS-CoV-2 seropositive at baseline, limiting conclusions about previously exposed vaccinees. Most participants were white British and females outnumbered males, and the authors suggested that clonal diversity may have been underestimated. The whole spike protein was spanned by vaccine-associated CD4 TCRs, and dominant responses were seen in regions 160-218 and 743-854. In the small 56-69-year group, the increase in depth fell short of significance, most likely because of low power. After two AZD1222 doses, both the breadth and the depth of spike-specific TCRs were significantly higher than at day 0 and than in MenACWY recipients. Because no samples from the day 14 peak response were available, repertoires could be characterized only after the peak T cell response.

The intended sense of this specimen's time point label: about 28 days (+/-7) after the second vaccine dose. Because spike-specific TCR depth and breadth did not differ between the two schedules, AZD1222 recipients who got a second dose at roughly 4 weeks were pooled with those who got a second dose at roughly 12 weeks. Samples from vaccinated people were obtained from the UK trials COV001 and COV002, which included a single-blind randomized controlled phase 2/3 trial of AZD1222 (ChAdOx1 nCoV-19) in healthy adults. For TCRbeta chain sequencing, PBMC samples from trial participants were taken at day 0 and at day 28 after the second dose. The CDR3 regions of human TCRbeta chains were analyzed by immunosequencing. As for how the authors treated the data: TCRs in the repertoires were matched against a reference library of SARS-CoV-2-specific TCRs that had been generated with the MIRA antigen-specificity platform. Breadth was defined as the fraction of unique TCRs that were SARS-CoV-2-associated. Depth was defined as the fraction of total T cells that were SARS-CoV-2-associated. Using the MIRA data, every spike-specific TCR was mapped to the spike region that the TCR reacted to and assigned to either a CD4 or a CD8 class. Log10-transformed breadth and depth values were compared by one-way ANOVA with Sidak's multiple comparisons tests. The clones in this table, taken by TCRdb from immuneACCESS, are in-frame only. Not every clone is retained; where verified, under half of the shortfall comes from an unresolved V gene, and the cause of the rest is unknown. D and trimming were read from the DNA, whereas the V and J calls and clone size are those reported in that table. In all, the sample holds over 150,000 clones, and 90% to 95% of those were seen once. In total, the top ten clones hold 1.5% to 2% of the sample.

The germline V gene provides CDR1 LGHNT and CDR2 FRNRAP. Reading from cysteine to phenylalanine, the CDR3 counts 17 amino acids. Just the 51-base CDR3 DNA is kept, in frame starting at base 1. V was cut back by 0 bases and J by 7 bases, leaving a gap of 16 bases between them. About this clone: Its specific antigen is unknown. No base-level quality is on record; no much larger clone is a single base apart.

The sample in question was peripheral blood, obtained 28 days after the second AZD1222 dose. Recombination connected TRBV12-5 to TRBJ1-6; the D region possibly corresponds to TRBD1 (5 bases align). The clonotype was recovered from an adult who received the AZD1222 COVID-19 vaccine. The CDR3 reads CASGLVLGRGANSPLHF. The nucleotide sequence reads as follows: TGTGCTAGTGGTTTGGTACTGGGTAGAGGGGCCAATTCACCCCTCCACTTT.